The T cell receptor (beta chain) under discussion was sequenced for a study of CD8+ T cells in alopecia areata. In the study overall: Twice a day, 5 to 10 mg of oral tofacitinib was administered to treated patients.

Comment on this clone: As yet, its antigen is unknown.

The CDR3 runs to 13 residues. Germline V lookup: CDR1 ENHRY, CDR2 SYGVKD. V shed 3 bases and J shed 6 bases, with 8 bases lying between them. Isolated RNA was reverse transcribed into cDNA used as the sequencing template. Clones were sequenced by immunoSEQ multiplex PCR, and TCRdb holds only the in-frame ones, with some missing. The sample lists approximately 180,000 clones; roughly 60% were seen once. Study-wide points: Scalp lesions, especially in alopecia totalis/universalis, had higher clonality than normal scalp. Under tofacitinib, fewer expanded CD8+ clones appeared among the top 100 scalp clones.

Treatment indicated: oral pan-JAK inhibitor, 5-10 mg twice daily. Sequencing used CD4+ T cells sorted from blood, obtained at roughly week 58, from a patient treated with tofacitinib. This sequence joins TRBV10-3 and TRBJ2-2; no clear D. The TCR sequence derives from a human donor with alopecia areata. The CDR3, as DNA: TGTGCCATCAGTGAAGCAGCACCCGGGGAGCTGTTTTTT. As protein: CAISEAAPGELFF.